These 2 T cell receptor beta chains were sequenced from one sample in a study of response to subunit inactivated influenza vaccine. Each CDR3 protein gets one entry after TCRdb re-called the RT-PCR reads with MiXCR. The sample consists of 590,000 or so distinct CDR3 sequences, 13% to 15% of them appearing once. The sample in question was PBMCs from blood, obtained 14 days before vaccination. The source is a man over 45 who received an inactivated influenza vaccine.

The V call is TRBV2, the J call TRBJ2-5; 7 bases fit TRBD2. Germline CDR1 SNHLY, CDR2 FYNNEI. Unmatched junction bases numbered 9, after V lost 6 bases and J lost 5 bases. The CDR3 spans 14 residues. CDR3 nucleotides: TGTGCCAGCAGATGGACGGGAGGAGGCGAGACCCAGTACTTC. This gives the protein CASRWTGGGETQYF.

This chain connects TRBV6-2 or TRBV6-3 to TRBJ2-7; D not resolved. Germline V gene data show CDR1 as MNHEY and CDR2 as SVGEGT. CDR3 size: 13 residues. V was trimmed by 6 bases and J by 3 bases, leaving 12 bases between them. The CDR3 protein is CASRRQNLYEQYF. CDR3 DNA sequence: TGTGCCAGCAGGCGGCAAAACCTCTACGAGCAGTACTTC.